These T cell receptor beta chains were read from a single sample in a study of blood T cell repertoires in COVID-19. Assay: immunoSEQ multiplex PCR; the TCRdb copy retains only in-frame clones and omits some. This table has tens of thousands of clones, roughly 93% appearing once. Sequencing was performed on peripheral blood. The source is a male donor with active COVID-19. Both conserved end residues are part of each CDR3. A D gene is named only where the DNA matches it firmly. Size tells how often a clone was seen (once, few, many) or the class of an expanded clone, and some rows leave it out.

few,.,TRBJ2-7,TRBV7-2,TGTGCCAGCAGCTTAGGGGCCGGGACATACCCCTACGAGCAGTACTTC,CASSLGAGTYPYEQYF
.,TRBD1,TRBJ2-2,TRBV29-1,TGCAGCGTTGGCCAGGGGGTCGGGGAGCTGTTTTTT,CSVGQGVGELFF
.,.,TRBJ2-7,TRBV4-2,TGTGCCAGCGGCGCCCAGGCAGGGGGGTCCTACGAGCAGTACTTC,CASGAQAGGSYEQYF
.,TRBD2,TRBJ2-3,TRBV10-2,TGCGCCAGCAGTGAGTTAGCGGGGGGGATCACAGATACGCAGTATTTT,CASSELAGGITDTQYF
.,.,TRBJ1-1,TRBV19,TGTGCCAGTAGTATAGACTTCAGGTGGGCCACTGAAGCTTTCTTT,CASSIDFRWATEAFF
.,.,TRBJ1-1,TRBV9,TGTGCCAGCAGCGTAGGAGGGATCAACACTGAAGCTTTCTTT,CASSVGGINTEAFF
.,TRBD1,TRBJ1-1,TRBV6-2/TRBV6-3,TGTGCCAGCAGCCCGGGACAGAGAGGGGAAGCTTTCTTT,CASSPGQRGEAFF
.,TRBD1,TRBJ2-3,TRBV3-1/TRBV3-2,TGTGCCAGCAGCCAGGACAGGGGGAGGACAGATACGCAGTATTTT,CASSQDRGRTDTQYF
.,.,TRBJ2-3,TRBV6-6,TGTGCCAGCAGTTACTCTGGGCGGGCCCGGAGGGATACGCAGTATTTT,CASSYSGRARRDTQYF
.,TRBD1,TRBJ1-2,TRBV28,TGTGCCACCCCCTCCGGGACAGGGTCCCACAACTATGGCTACACCTTC,CATPSGTGSHNYGYTF
.,.,TRBJ2-3,TRBV5-4,TGTGCCAGCAGCTTGGCTGGGCAGCCGGGGGATACGCAGTATTTT,CASSLAGQPGDTQYF
.,.,TRBJ1-5,TRBV14,TGTGCCAGCAGCCTCTCGCAGGCCTATAGCAATCAGCCCCAGCATTTT,CASSLSQAYSNQPQHF
.,.,TRBJ1-6,TRBV6-1,TGTGCCAGCAGTGAAGGTCTGGGCAATTCACCCCTCCACTTT,CASSEGLGNSPLHF
.,.,TRBJ1-3,TRBV18,TGTGCCAGCTCCTCAGGCGGACCGATGGGGCGGGGAAACACCATATATTTT,CASSSGGPMGRGNTIYF
.,TRBD2,TRBJ2-1,TRBV7-3,TGTGCCAGCAGTCCTAGCGGGGGGCTTATCTATGAGCAGTTCTTC,CASSPSGGLIYEQFF
.,TRBD2,TRBJ2-1,TRBV30,TGTGCCTGGACCCCCGGTACGCTAGCGGGGATCCACAATGAGCAGTTCTTC,CAWTPGTLAGIHNEQFF
.,.,TRBJ1-4,TRBV25-1,TGTGCCAGCAGTGAATATGCACCAGGGAGGGAAAAACTGTTTTTT,CASSEYAPGREKLFF
.,.,TRBJ1-3,TRBV9,TGTGCCAGCAGCGTAGACGGAGGACACACCATATATTTT,CASSVDGGHTIYF
once,TRBD2,TRBJ2-7,TRBV9,TGTGCCAGCAGCTCTGGGGGGGACGGTCCCTCCTACGAGCAGTACTTC,CASSSGGDGPSYEQYF
.,.,TRBJ2-5,TRBV9,TGTGCCAGCAGCGTAGCTGGGCAGCAAGAGACCCAGTACTTC,CASSVAGQQETQYF
.,.,TRBJ1-1,TRBV29-1,TGCAGCGTTACGGGACTTCTTGACAGCCCAGCTTTCTTT,CSVTGLLDSPAFF
.,.,TRBJ1-1,TRBV11-2,TGTGCCAGCAGCTTAGGGGCGGGGACCGAAGCTTTCTTT,CASSLGAGTEAFF
.,TRBD1,TRBJ2-2,TRBV7-2,TGTGCCAGCAGCTTCCGGGACAGGGGCGGGTCTGGGAACACCGGGGAGCTGTTTTTT,CASSFRDRGGSGNTGELFF
.,TRBD2,TRBJ2-1,TRBV19,TGTGCCAGTAGTCCCTCAGCGGGGAGGTACAATGAGCAGTTCTTC,CASSPSAGRYNEQFF
.,.,TRBJ1-5,TRBV6-6,TGTGCCAGCAGTCAACAGGGAGTTCTCCGTAGCAATCAGCCCCAGCATTTT,CASSQQGVLRSNQPQHF
.,TRBD1,TRBJ1-5,TRBV27,TGTGCCAGCCGAGACAGGGCGGGTCAGCCCCAGCATTTT,CASRDRAGQPQHF
.,TRBD1,TRBJ1-4,TRBV19,TGTGCCAGTAGTACCCGGGACAGTAGAATTATAACTAATGAAAAACTGTTTTTT,CASSTRDSRIITNEKLFF
.,.,TRBJ1-2,TRBV5-1,TGCGCCAGCAGGTTATACTCTAGCTACACCTTC,CASRLYSSYTF
.,.,TRBJ1-5,TRBV7-2,TGTGCCAGCAGCCCAGAGAGGGTTCAGCCCCAGCATTTT,CASSPERVQPQHF
.,TRBD2,TRBJ2-3,TRBV6-2/TRBV6-3,TGTGCCAGCAGTTACCCGATGACTAGCGGGGGGGTAGATACGCAGTATTTT,CASSYPMTSGGVDTQYF
.,TRBD1,TRBJ1-1,TRBV5-1,TGCGCCAGCAGCGCGGCGACAGGGGGAACTGAAGCTTTCTTT,CASSAATGGTEAFF
.,TRBD1,TRBJ1-5,TRBV7-2,TGTGCCAGCAGGTGGGGACAGGGGGCGAATCAGCCCCAGCATTTT,CASRWGQGANQPQHF